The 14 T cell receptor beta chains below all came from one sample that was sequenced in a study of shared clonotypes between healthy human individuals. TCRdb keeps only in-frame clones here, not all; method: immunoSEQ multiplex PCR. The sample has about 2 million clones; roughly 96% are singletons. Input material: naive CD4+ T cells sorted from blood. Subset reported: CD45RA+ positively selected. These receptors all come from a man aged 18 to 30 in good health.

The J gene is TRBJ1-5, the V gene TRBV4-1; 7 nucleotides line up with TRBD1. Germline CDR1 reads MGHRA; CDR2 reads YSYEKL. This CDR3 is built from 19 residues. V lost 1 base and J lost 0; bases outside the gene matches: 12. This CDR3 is CASSQGPGTDYYSNQPQHF. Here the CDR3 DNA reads TGCGCCAGCAGCCAAGGGCCCGGGACAGACTATTATAGCAATCAGCCCCAGCATTTT.

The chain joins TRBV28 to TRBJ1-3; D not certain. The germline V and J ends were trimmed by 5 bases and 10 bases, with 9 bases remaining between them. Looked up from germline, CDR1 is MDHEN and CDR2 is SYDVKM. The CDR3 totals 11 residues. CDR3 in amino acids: CASSTPGTIYF. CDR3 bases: TGTGCCAGCAGTACCCCCGGAACCATATATTTT.

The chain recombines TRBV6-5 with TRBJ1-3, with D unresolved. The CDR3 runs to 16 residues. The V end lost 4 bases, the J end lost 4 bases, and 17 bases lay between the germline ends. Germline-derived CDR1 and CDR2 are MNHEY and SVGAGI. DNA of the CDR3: TGTGCCAGCAGTTTCTACAGCCTCGGCGAGGGAAACACCATATATTTT. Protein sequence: CASSFYSLGEGNTIYF.

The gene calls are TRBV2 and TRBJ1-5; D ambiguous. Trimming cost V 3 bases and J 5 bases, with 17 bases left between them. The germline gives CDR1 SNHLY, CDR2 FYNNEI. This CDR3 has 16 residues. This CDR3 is CASSEASLEVYQPQHF. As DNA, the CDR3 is TGTGCCAGCAGTGAGGCGTCACTTGAGGTGTATCAGCCCCAGCATTTT.

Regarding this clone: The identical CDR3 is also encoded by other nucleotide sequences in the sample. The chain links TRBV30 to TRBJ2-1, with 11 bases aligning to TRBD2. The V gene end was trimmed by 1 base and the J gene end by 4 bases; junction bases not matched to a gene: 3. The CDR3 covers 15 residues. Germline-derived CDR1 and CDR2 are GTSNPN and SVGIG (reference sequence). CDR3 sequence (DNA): TGTGCCTGGAGTGGTCTAGCGGGGGGTTACAATGAGCAGTTCTTC. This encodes CAWSGLAGGYNEQFF.

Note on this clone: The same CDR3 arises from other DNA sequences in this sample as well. DNA of the CDR3: TGCGCCAGCAGCTTGCGGGGAGATACGCAGTATTTT. Encoded protein: CASSLRGDTQYF. This sequence joins TRBV5-1 and TRBJ2-3; weak D call: TRBD2 (5 bases). From germline, CDR1 is SGHRS and CDR2 YFSETQ. Trimming cost V 1 base and J 5 bases, with 5 bases left between them. The CDR3 runs 12 residues.

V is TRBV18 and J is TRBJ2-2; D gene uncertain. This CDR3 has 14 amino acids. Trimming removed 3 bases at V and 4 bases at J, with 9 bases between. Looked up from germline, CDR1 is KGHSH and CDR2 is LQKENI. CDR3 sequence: CASSPGQPTGELFF. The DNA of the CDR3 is TGTGCCAGCTCACCGGGTCAGCCCACCGGGGAGCTGTTTTTT.

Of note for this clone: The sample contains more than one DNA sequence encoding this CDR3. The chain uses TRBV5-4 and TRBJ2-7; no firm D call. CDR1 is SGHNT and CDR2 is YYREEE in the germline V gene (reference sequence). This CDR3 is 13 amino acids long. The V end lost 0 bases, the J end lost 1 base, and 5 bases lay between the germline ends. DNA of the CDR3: TGTGCCAGCAGCTTGGGGGTTTCCTACGAGCAGTACTTC. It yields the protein CASSLGVSYEQYF.

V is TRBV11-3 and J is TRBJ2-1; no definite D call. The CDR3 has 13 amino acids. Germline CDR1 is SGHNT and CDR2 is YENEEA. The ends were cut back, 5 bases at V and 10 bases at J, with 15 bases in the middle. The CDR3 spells CASSLGRFNEQFF. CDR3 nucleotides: TGTGCCAGCAGCCTCGGACGATTCAACGAGCAGTTCTTC.

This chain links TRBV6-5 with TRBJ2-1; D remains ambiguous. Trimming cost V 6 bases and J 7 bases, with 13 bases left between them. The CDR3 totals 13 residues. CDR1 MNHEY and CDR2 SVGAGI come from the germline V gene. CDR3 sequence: CASSPSVLNEQFF. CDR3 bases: TGTGCCAGCAGCCCGTCAGTCCTGAATGAGCAGTTCTTC.

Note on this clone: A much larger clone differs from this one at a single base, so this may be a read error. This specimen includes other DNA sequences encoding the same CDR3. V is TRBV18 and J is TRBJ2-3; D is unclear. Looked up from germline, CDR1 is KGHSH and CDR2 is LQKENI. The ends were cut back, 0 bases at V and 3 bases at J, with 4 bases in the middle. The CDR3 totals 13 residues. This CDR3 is CASSPPSTDTQYF. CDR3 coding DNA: TGTGCCAGCTCACCACCGAGTACAGATACGCAGTATTTT. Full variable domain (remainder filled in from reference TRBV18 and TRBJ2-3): NAGVMQNPRHLVRRRGQEARLRCSPMKGHSHVYWYRQLPEEGLKFMVYLQKENIIDESGMPKERFSAEFPKEGPSILRIQQVVRGDSAAYFCASSPPSTDTQYFGPGTRLTVL.

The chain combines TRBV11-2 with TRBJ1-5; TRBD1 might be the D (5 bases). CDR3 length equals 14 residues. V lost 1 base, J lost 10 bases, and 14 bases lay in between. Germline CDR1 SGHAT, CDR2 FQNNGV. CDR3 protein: CASSLAPNRPPQHF. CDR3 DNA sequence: TGTGCCAGCAGCTTAGCCCCCAACAGGCCTCCCCAGCATTTT. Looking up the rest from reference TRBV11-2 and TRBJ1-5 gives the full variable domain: EAGVAQSPRYKIIEKRQSVAFWCNPISGHATLYWYQQILGQGPKLLIQFQNNGVVDDSQLPKDRFSAERLKGVDSTLKIQPAKLEDSAVYLCASSLAPNRPPQHFGDGTRLSIL.

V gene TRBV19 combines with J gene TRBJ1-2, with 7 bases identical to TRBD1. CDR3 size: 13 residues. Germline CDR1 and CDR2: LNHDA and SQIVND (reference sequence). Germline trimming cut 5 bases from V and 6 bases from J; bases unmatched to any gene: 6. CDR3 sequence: CASSWRGQHGYTF. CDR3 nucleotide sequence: TGTGCCAGTAGTTGGAGGGGGCAGCATGGCTACACCTTC.

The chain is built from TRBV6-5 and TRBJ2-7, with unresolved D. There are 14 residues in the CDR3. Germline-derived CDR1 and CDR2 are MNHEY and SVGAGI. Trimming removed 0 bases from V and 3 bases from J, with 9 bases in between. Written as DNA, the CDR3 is TGTGCCAGCAGTTACTCGTCGGAAGGCTACGAGCAGTACTTC. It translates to CASSYSSEGYEQYF.